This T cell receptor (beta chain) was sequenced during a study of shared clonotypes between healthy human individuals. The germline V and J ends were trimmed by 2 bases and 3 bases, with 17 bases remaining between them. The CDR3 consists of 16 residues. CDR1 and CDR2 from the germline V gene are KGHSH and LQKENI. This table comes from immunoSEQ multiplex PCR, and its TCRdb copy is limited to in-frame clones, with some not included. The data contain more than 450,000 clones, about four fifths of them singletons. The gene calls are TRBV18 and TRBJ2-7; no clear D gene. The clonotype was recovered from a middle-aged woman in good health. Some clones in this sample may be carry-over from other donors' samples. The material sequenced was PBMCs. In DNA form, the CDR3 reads TGTGCCAGCTCACCATGGGCCCCTCTGGACCTCTACGAGCAGTACTTC. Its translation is CASSPWAPLDLYEQYF.